The 23 T cell receptor beta chains given below trace back to one sample, sequenced in a study of CD4 T cell repertoires in COVID-19. TCRdb keeps only in-frame clones here, not all; method: immunoSEQ multiplex PCR. Seen here are more than 65,000 clones, 80% to 90% observed once, and the top ten hold about 0.5%. The specimen comprised CD4+ T cells from peripheral blood, sampled after recovery from COVID-19. The receptors were sampled from a human donor who had COVID-19.

The chain combines TRBV7-2 with TRBJ1-6, with TRBD1 matching over 7 bases. Per the germline V gene, CDR1 is SGHTA and CDR2 is FQGNSA. The junction had 12 bases not matched to a gene; V was cut back by 5 bases and J by 8 bases. This CDR3 spans 16 amino acids. The CDR3 DNA follows: TGTGCCAGCAGCCCTACGCCGACAGGGAGGGATTCACCCCTCCACTTT. It encodes CASSPTPTGRDSPLHF.

This clone was seen only a few times. The chain is built from TRBV27 and TRBJ1-1; TRBD1 matches 8 bases. Germline V gene sequence: CDR1 MNHEY, CDR2 SMNVEV (reference sequence). V lost 5 bases and J lost 3; bases outside the gene matches: 5. The CDR3 spans 14 residues. The CDR3 reads CASSASGGDTEAFF. For the CDR3, the DNA is TGTGCCAGCAGTGCATCAGGGGGCGACACTGAAGCTTTCTTT.

The J gene is TRBJ2-3, the V gene TRBV7-2; either TRBD1 or TRBD2 may supply D (5 bases each). Between the trimmed V and J ends, which lost 4 bases and 4 bases, there was a span of 12 bases. The germline V gene encodes CDR1 SGHTA and CDR2 FQGNSA. The CDR3 has 14 residues. The CDR3 loop reads CASSYSRDADTQYF. The CDR3 nucleotides are TGTGCCAGCAGCTATAGCAGGGACGCAGATACGCAGTATTTT.

The V and J genes are TRBV3-1 (or the pseudogene TRBV3-2) and TRBJ2-1; 13 nucleotides align to TRBD2. The germline V gene has CDR1 LGHDT and CDR2 YNNKEL (reference sequence). The junction had 17 bases not matched to a gene; V was cut back by 0 bases and J by 9 bases. The CDR3 sequence is 20 residues long. The CDR3, as DNA: TGTGCCAGCAGCCAAGATCCATTGTCCTGGACTAGCGGGAGAGGAGCTGAGCAGTTCTTC. The encoded protein is CASSQDPLSWTSGRGAEQFF.

The rearrangement joins TRBV10-3 to TRBJ1-1, with D maybe TRBD1 (6 bases). This CDR3 contains 14 residues. CDR1 is ENHRY, CDR2 SYGVKD, per germline. Deletions cut 0 bases from V and 4 bases from J, with 9 bases between. The CDR3 DNA reads as TGTGCCATCAGTGAGTCGGCAGGGGTCACTGAAGCTTTCTTT. It codes for CAISESAGVTEAFF.

This clone has a handful of counts. The chain employs TRBV3-1 (or the pseudogene TRBV3-2) and TRBJ1-1, with TRBD1 matching over 7 bases. CDR1 and CDR2 from the germline V gene are LGHDT and YNNKEL (reference sequence). The CDR3 has 16 residues. The V and J ends lost 0 bases and 1 base, in that order; junction bases with no gene match: 5. CDR3 amino acids: CASSQEGRGPNTEAFF. CDR3 bases: TGTGCCAGCAGCCAAGAGGGGAGGGGGCCGAACACTGAAGCTTTCTTT.

This clone was seen only once. A read error may account for a junction end that differs from germline. The chain carries TRBV3-1 (or the pseudogene TRBV3-2) and TRBJ1-1; the D gene is possibly TRBD1 (6 bases). Germline loops: CDR1 LGHDT, CDR2 YNNKEL (reference sequence). CDR3 length equals 13 residues. CDR3 sequence: CASIQRGGTEAFF. The CDR3 coding sequence is TGTGCCAGCATCCAAAGAGGGGGGACTGAAGCTTTCTTT.

V usage is TRBV30 and J usage is TRBJ2-1; 10 positions match TRBD1. The length of the CDR3 is 17 residues. With 0 bases clipped from V and 5 bases from J, the junction kept 10 bases outside the gene matches. From germline, CDR1 is GTSNPN and CDR2 SVGIG (reference sequence). This CDR3 reads CAWSVPSTGGLNNEQFF. CDR3 nucleotide sequence: TGTGCCTGGAGTGTCCCCTCGACAGGGGGCCTAAACAATGAGCAGTTCTTC.

The chain recombines TRBV18 with TRBJ1-3; perhaps TRBD1 as D (5 bases). Trimming left V 4 bases short and J 1 base short, with 11 bases between. CDR3 size: 15 residues. Germline V CDR1 and CDR2: KGHSH, LQKENI. This CDR3 is CASSQTEGSGNTIYF. In DNA, the CDR3 is TGTGCCAGCTCACAGACAGAAGGTTCTGGAAACACCATATATTTT.

The chain combines TRBV18 with TRBJ1-1; the match to TRBD1 covers 7 bases. Germline CDR1 and CDR2: KGHSH and LQKENI. CDR3 size: 14 residues. The junction had 11 bases not matched to a gene; V was cut back by 5 bases and J by 8 bases. CDR3 protein: CASSTNRGAQEAFF. Written as DNA, the CDR3 is TGTGCCAGCTCAACAAACAGGGGAGCCCAGGAAGCTTTCTTT.

This chain joins TRBV19 and TRBJ2-3; possible D gene TRBD2, 6 bases. CDR3 length: 15 amino acids. CDR1 is LNHDA, CDR2 SQIVND, per germline (reference sequence). Deletions cut 3 bases from V and 2 bases from J, with 12 bases between. CDR3 nucleotide sequence: TGTGCCAGTAGTATCGGCGGGGTATTCACAGATACGCAGTATTTT. Translated, it gives CASSIGGVFTDTQYF.

CDR3 nucleotides: TGTGCCAGCAGTCCCCGGACTCTCGCAACTAATGAAAAACTGTTTTTT. Amino acid sequence: CASSPRTLATNEKLFF. The chain recombines TRBV27 with TRBJ1-4, with no clear D. CDR3 length: 16 residues. The V end lost 5 bases, the J end lost 0 bases, and 13 bases lay between the germline ends. Per germline, CDR1 MNHEY and CDR2 SMNVEV (reference sequence).

This clone was recorded only once. The rearrangement uses TRBV10-3 and TRBJ2-7, with TRBD1 identical over 9 bases. Germline CDR1 ENHRY, CDR2 SYGVKD. This CDR3 contains 14 residues. The ends lost 4 bases at V and 1 base at J; junction bases unmatched: 2. CDR3: CAISGGQGSYEQYF. For the CDR3, the DNA is TGTGCCATCAGTGGTGGACAGGGGTCCTACGAGCAGTACTTC.

The V call is TRBV6-4, the J call TRBJ1-2; maybe TRBD1 (5 bases). V was cut by 2 bases and J by 5 bases, with 9 bases left in between. The CDR3 consists of 13 residues. Germline-derived CDR1 and CDR2 are MRHNA and SNTAGT. CDR3 loop: CASSDRGGYGYTF. CDR3 bases: TGTGCCAGCAGTGACCGGGGGGGGTATGGCTACACCTTC.

The genes are TRBV10-3 and TRBJ1-2; 8 bases line up with TRBD1. V shed 4 bases, J shed 7 bases, and the junction held 11 bases outside the gene matches. This CDR3 spans 15 amino acids. The germline CDR1 and CDR2 sequences are ENHRY and SYGVKD. The DNA of the CDR3 is TGTGCCATCAGTGCGTCATGGACAGGGCAGAGTGGCTACACCTTC. Translating it yields CAISASWTGQSGYTF.

The rearrangement uses TRBV27 and TRBJ1-6, with D possibly being TRBD1 (5 bases). Germline V lookup: CDR1 MNHEY, CDR2 SMNVEV (reference sequence). The CDR3 has 12 amino acids. V was clipped by 5 bases and J by 8 bases, with 7 bases between them. The CDR3 sequence: CASSGGDSPLHF. Here the CDR3 DNA reads TGTGCCAGCAGTGGGGGGGATTCACCCCTCCACTTT.

This sequence joins TRBV15 and TRBJ2-1; the match to TRBD2 covers 7 bases. CDR1 is LNHNV, CDR2 YYDKDF, per germline (reference sequence). The CDR3 loop spans 13 amino acids. V was pared by 1 base and J by 10 bases, with 4 bases of the junction left unmatched. CDR3 in amino acids: CATSRGMGLEQFF. The CDR3 DNA sequence: TGTGCCACCAGCAGAGGGATGGGACTAGAGCAGTTCTTC.

The rearrangement uses TRBV25-1 and TRBJ1-2; no clear D. This CDR3 is 13 amino acids long. Germline V lookup: CDR1 MGHDK, CDR2 SYGVNS. Trimming shortened V by 3 bases and J by 4 bases, and 9 bases separated the two germline ends. The CDR3 protein is CASSDGVGYGYTF. The DNA of the CDR3 is TGTGCCAGCAGTGATGGGGTGGGCTATGGCTACACCTTC.

This chain links TRBV6-6 with TRBJ1-3; maybe TRBD1 (5 bases). The CDR3 loop spans 16 amino acids. Trimming left V 2 bases short and J 8 bases short, with 19 bases between. Germline assignment: CDR1 MNHNY and CDR2 SVGAGI (reference sequence). CDR3 residues: CASSYGTAGTWDTIYF. The DNA of the CDR3 is TGTGCCAGCAGTTACGGGACGGCGGGGACCTGGGACACCATATATTTT.

This clone was seen a few times. The chain combines TRBV6-1 with TRBJ1-1; D gene ambiguous. The germline V gene encodes CDR1 MNHNS and CDR2 SASEGT. The V gene lost 0 bases and the J gene lost 6 bases, with 11 bases spanning the gap. The CDR3 has 14 amino acids. The CDR3 nucleotides are TGTGCCAGCAGTGAAGCAGCTTTTAGTTCTGAAGCTTTCTTT. Translating it yields CASSEAAFSSEAFF.

The chain joins TRBV28 to TRBJ2-7; the D gene could be TRBD1 or TRBD2 (5 bases each). V shed 4 bases and J shed 6 bases, with 16 bases lying between them. Germline lookup yields CDR1 MDHEN and CDR2 SYDVKM. The CDR3 spans 14 residues. The CDR3 nucleotides are TGTGCCAGCAGTTCCGGGACGGAGGATCGCGAGCAGTACTTC. This sequence encodes CASSSGTEDREQYF. The whole variable domain, filled in from reference TRBV28 and TRBJ2-7, reads DVKVTQSSRYLVKRTGEKVFLECVQDMDHENMFWYRQDPGLGLRLIYFSYDVKMKEKGDIPEGYSVSREKKERFSLILESASTNQTSMYLCASSSGTEDREQYFGPGTRLTVT.

The chain uses TRBV9 and TRBJ2-1; TRBD1 agrees at 7 bases. This CDR3 has 14 amino acids. Germline V gives CDR1 SGDLS, CDR2 YYNGEE. V shed 2 bases, J shed 4 bases, and the junction held 3 bases outside the gene matches. The DNA for the CDR3 is TGTGCCAGCAGCGTGGGGGACAGATACAATGAGCAGTTCTTC. It encodes CASSVGDRYNEQFF.

This clone was seen only once. The chain links TRBV11-1 to TRBJ1-1; 7 bases align to TRBD1. This CDR3 spans 14 amino acids. The germline gives CDR1 SGHAT, CDR2 FQDESV (reference sequence). V gave up 5 bases and J gave up 7 bases; unmatched junction bases: 10. The CDR3 here is CASSLLSRDSEAFF. Written as DNA, the CDR3 is TGTGCCAGCAGCCTCCTTTCCCGGGACAGTGAAGCTTTCTTT.